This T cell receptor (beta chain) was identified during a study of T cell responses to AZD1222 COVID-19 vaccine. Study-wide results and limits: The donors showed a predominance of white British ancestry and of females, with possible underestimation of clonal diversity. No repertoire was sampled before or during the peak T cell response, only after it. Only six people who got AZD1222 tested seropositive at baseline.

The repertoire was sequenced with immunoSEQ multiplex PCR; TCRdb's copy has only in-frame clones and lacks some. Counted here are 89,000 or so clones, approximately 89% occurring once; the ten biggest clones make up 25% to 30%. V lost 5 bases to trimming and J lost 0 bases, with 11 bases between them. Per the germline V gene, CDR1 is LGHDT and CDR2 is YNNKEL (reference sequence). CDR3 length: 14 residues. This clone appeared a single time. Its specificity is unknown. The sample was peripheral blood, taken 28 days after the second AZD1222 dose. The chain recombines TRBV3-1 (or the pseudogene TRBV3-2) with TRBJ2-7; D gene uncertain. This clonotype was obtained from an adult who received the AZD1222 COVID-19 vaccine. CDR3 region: CASSSRTVSYEQYF. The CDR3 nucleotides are TGTGCCAGCAGCTCTCGGACGGTCTCCTACGAGCAGTACTTC.